This TCR beta chain was observed in a study of cytomegalovirus exposure and HLA in healthy donors. This clone was counted only a few times. J gave up 5 bases and V 1 base, and 4 bases lay outside the gene matches. Germline V lookup: CDR1 GTSNPN, CDR2 SVGIG (reference sequence). The CDR3 is 13 amino acids. 60 Vbeta and 13 Jbeta primers were used in PCR. TCRdb's table, derived via immunoSEQ multiplex PCR, lists solely in-frame clones and lacks some. The data contain around 110,000 clones, roughly three fifths of them singletons. The rearrangement joins TRBV30 to TRBJ2-5, with 7 bases fitting TRBD2. The sequenced material came from PBMCs. The TCR originated in a woman aged 40 to 50 in good health and CMV-seropositive. The CDR3 here is CAWSAGREETQYF. The CDR3, as DNA: TGTGCCTGGAGTGCAGGGAGGGAGGAGACCCAGTACTTC.